This T cell receptor beta chain was sequenced in a study of blood T cells in healthy people across ages. Using a J-beta primer mix together with a sample-barcoded 5' primer, a second PCR was run for roughly 7 to 12 cycles. TCRdb used MiXCR to reprocess the 5' RACE reads, holding one entry per CDR3 protein. This table has roughly 1.5 million distinct CDR3 sequences, approximately 42% appearing once. Caucasian, healthy and from Russia, the donors were aged between roughly 6 and 95. Sample: blood. This TCR came from a young woman in good health.

The CDR3 DNA sequence: TGTGCCAGCAGCCCCAACGAACAGGTGGGGATGGACACTGAAGCTTTCTTT. Its translation is CASSPNEQVGMDTEAFF. The chain combines TRBV7-8 with TRBJ1-1, with a tentative D call TRBD1 (5 bases). From germline, CDR1 is SGHVS and CDR2 FQNEAQ. Trimming pared 5 bases from V and 3 bases from J, leaving 22 bases between. This CDR3 contains 17 residues.